The 5 T cell receptor beta chains below come from one sample, sequenced in a study of blood T cell repertoires in COVID-19. The table came from immunoSEQ multiplex PCR; TCRdb's copy has only in-frame clones and leaves some out. The table shows 430,000 or so clones, with about 88% occurring only once. The sequencing sample was made of PBMCs or T cells enriched from blood (not recorded which). These receptors were obtained from a woman younger than 35 who had been exposed to COVID-19.

The chain couples TRBV4-2 to TRBJ2-5; 10 bases match TRBD1. Trimming removed 1 base from V and 5 bases from J; junction bases left unmatched: 4. The CDR3 extends over 15 amino acids. The germline V gene has CDR1 LGHNA and CDR2 YNFKEQ. As DNA, the CDR3 is TGTGCCAGCAGCCAAGGTGGACAGGGGGGCGAGACCCAGTACTTC. It is translated as CASSQGGQGGETQYF.

The V gene is TRBV3-1 (or the pseudogene TRBV3-2), the J gene TRBJ1-6, with a possible D match to TRBD1 (5 bases). Between the trimmed V and J ends, which lost 2 bases and 5 bases, there was a span of 10 bases. Germline CDR1 LGHDT, CDR2 YNNKEL (reference sequence). The CDR3 has 15 amino acids. CDR3 sequence: CASSQRLGDNSPLHF. In DNA, the CDR3 is TGTGCCAGCAGCCAAAGACTAGGGGATAATTCACCCCTCCACTTT.

The V and J genes are TRBV29-1 and TRBJ1-2, with 7 nucleotides matching TRBD1. The CDR3 has 12 residues. V shed 6 bases and J 6 bases; nucleotides not matched to a gene: 7. Germline values: CDR1 SQVTM, CDR2 ANQGSEA. The CDR3 nucleotides read TGCAGCGTCCCAGGGGGTTTAAATGGCTACACCTTC. Translated, it gives CSVPGGLNGYTF.

This chain links TRBV6-1 with TRBJ1-2, with D tentatively TRBD1 (5 bases). The CDR3 covers 14 residues. Germline V gene data show CDR1 as MNHNS and CDR2 as SASEGT. Trimming pared 2 bases from V and 2 bases from J, leaving 9 bases between. CDR3 DNA: TGTGCCAGCAGTGAATACGACAGAAACTATGGCTACACCTTC. Translated, it gives CASSEYDRNYGYTF.

CDR3 sequence: CASSGDRGSSRETQYF. The CDR3 nucleotides read TGTGCCAGCAGTGGGGACAGGGGATCTTCTCGGGAGACCCAGTACTTC. The chain couples TRBV25-1 to TRBJ2-5; 10 bases line up with TRBD1. The CDR3 covers 16 residues. The germline gives CDR1 MGHDK, CDR2 SYGVNS. With 4 bases clipped from V and 5 bases from J, the junction kept 10 bases outside the gene matches.